This is a list of T cell receptor beta chains from one sample in a study of T-cell memory formation after mild COVID-19. TCRdb called the 5' RACE reads again in MiXCR, with one record for every CDR3 protein. Of approximately 300,000 distinct CDR3 sequences in the sample, roughly 15% were seen once. Sample: PBMCs or a T cell subset sorted from them (not recorded which). Every receptor here comes from a man younger than 35 who had mild COVID-19 (a few samples of this study predate the infection). Cell type and time point are not known. The CDR3 runs from the conserved cysteine through the conserved F or W.

J: TRBJ1-1
V: TRBV5-1
CDR3: CASSLYWVGSTEAFF

J: TRBJ2-3
V: TRBV5-5
CDR3: CASSLGRHLADTQYF

J: TRBJ2-4
V: TRBV7-8
CDR3: CASSSVAKNIQYF

J: TRBJ1-2
V: TRBV4-1
CDR3: CASSQVRVRGSNYGYTF

J: TRBJ2-7
V: TRBV10-3
CDR3: CAITQGEQGRSEQYF

J: TRBJ2-3
V: TRBV11-1
CDR3: CASRRGYSGSTDTQYF

J: TRBJ2-7
V: TRBV6-1
CDR3: CASRGTLAAEQYF

J: TRBJ1-1
V: TRBV10-3
CDR3: CAISESRTANTEAFF

J: TRBJ1-6
V: TRBV6-5
CDR3: CASSSGISPLHF

J: TRBJ1-2
V: TRBV5-1
CDR3: CASSEGSPGTGLNYGYTF

J: TRBJ1-6
V: TRBV12-3/TRBV12-4
CDR3: CASRPSDRGHSPLHF

J: TRBJ2-3
V: TRBV4-3
CDR3: CASSQGASGGSTDTQYF

J: TRBJ2-7
V: TRBV7-2
CDR3: CASTDGTAPYEQYF

J: TRBJ1-5
V: TRBV7-2
CDR3: CASSLATGAQPQHF

J: TRBJ2-7
V: TRBV7-9
CDR3: CASSLGGTVKQYF

J: TRBJ2-7
V: TRBV7-8
CDR3: CASSPGPTYEQYF

J: TRBJ2-2
V: TRBV2
CDR3: CASSLHRTGELFF

J: TRBJ2-5
V: TRBV10-3
CDR3: CAISQTWTAQETQYF

J: TRBJ2-4
V: TRBV5-1
CDR3: CASSRSGGNIQYF

J: TRBJ2-1
V: TRBV5-1
CDR3: CASSQDYANEQFF

J: TRBJ1-5
V: TRBV29-1
CDR3: CSALWGQGNQPQHF

J: TRBJ1-5
V: TRBV12-3/TRBV12-4
CDR3: CASRVHKGSGPQPQHF

J: TRBJ1-1
V: TRBV4-3
CDR3: CASSQTTGGWTEAFF

J: TRBJ2-3
V: TRBV18
CDR3: CASSPLPTSTDTQYF

J: TRBJ1-6
V: TRBV7-2
CDR3: CASSSRPRGNSPLHF

J: TRBJ2-7
V: TRBV29-1
CDR3: CSVDGGVGGYEQYF

J: TRBJ2-7
V: TRBV18
CDR3: CASSPMDASRGYEQYF

J: TRBJ1-6
V: TRBV4-1
CDR3: CASSQGVRNSPLHF

J: TRBJ1-3
V: TRBV10-2
CDR3: CASSEPNPTAPGNTIYF

J: TRBJ2-3
V: TRBV6-6
CDR3: CAGTGGGGSTDTQYF

J: TRBJ2-3
V: TRBV6-1
CDR3: CASGRDSLSGTQYF

J: TRBJ2-1
V: TRBV12-3/TRBV12-4
CDR3: CASSTRVQQFF

J: TRBJ2-2
V: TRBV6-5
CDR3: CASSSQLFF

J: TRBJ2-1
V: TRBV27
CDR3: CASSSGTSPFNEQFF

J: TRBJ2-5
V: TRBV7-2
CDR3: CASSREMETQYF

J: TRBJ1-4
V: TRBV5-1
CDR3: CASSFGAAVREKLFF

J: TRBJ1-1
V: TRBV6-6
CDR3: CASSLDANTEAFF

J: TRBJ2-3
V: TRBV7-2
CDR3: CASSWGTATDTQYF

J: TRBJ1-1
V: TRBV6-5
CDR3: CASSFRSRGNTEAFF

J: TRBJ2-3
V: TRBV4-1
CDR3: CASLSRRSGRGDTQYF

J: TRBJ2-5
V: TRBV7-2
CDR3: CASSEDSGGETQYF

J: TRBJ1-3
V: TRBV12-3/TRBV12-4
CDR3: CASSPDRVPGNTIYF

J: TRBJ1-2
V: TRBV5-6
CDR3: CASSLGNNYGYTF

J: TRBJ2-6
V: TRBV4-1
CDR3: CASSSRGQGPPSGANVLTF

J: TRBJ2-5
V: TRBV7-9
CDR3: CASSFTGFGETQYF

J: TRBJ2-3
V: TRBV7-6
CDR3: CASSLLSDTQYF

J: TRBJ1-6
V: TRBV5-6
CDR3: CASSLGGVALHF

J: TRBJ2-5
V: TRBV6-2/TRBV6-3
CDR3: CASSYESQETQYF

J: TRBJ1-1
V: TRBV2
CDR3: CASSDFDGPSLGAFF

J: TRBJ2-2
V: TRBV5-1
CDR3: CASSFGLANTGELFF

J: TRBJ2-7
V: TRBV2
CDR3: CASNPGQSSYEQYF